This T cell receptor beta chain comes out of a study of T cell responses to AZD1222 COVID-19 vaccine (dated by TCRdb to the early 2020s). Study-level background: Because spike-specific TCR depth and breadth did not differ between the two schedules, AZD1222 recipients who got a second dose at roughly 4 weeks were pooled with those who got a second dose at roughly 12 weeks. TCR sequencing was performed for about 240 trial participants, of whom about 200 were given two doses of AZD1222 and about 25 were given two doses of MenACWY control vaccine. Trial participants were enrolled into age subgroups of 18-55, 56-69 and 70-plus years, which contained around 150, 29 and 61 TCR-sequenced participants, respectively.

What the study reported, not specific to this receptor: Epitopes outside the regions mutated in the B.1.351 and B.1.1.7 variants were reportedly recognized by nearly half of the unique spike-specific TCRs. After two AZD1222 doses, spike-specific TCR breadth and depth were significantly higher than at day 0 and than in MenACWY recipients. The 56-69-year group was small, and its depth increase did not reach significance, likely because of low power. Participants were mostly white British and included more females than males, and it was suggested by the authors that clonal diversity may have been underestimated. Conclusions about previously exposed vaccinees are limited, since just five or six AZD1222 recipients were seropositive for SARS-CoV-2 at baseline. Vaccine-associated CD4 TCRs spanned the whole spike protein, with dominant responses in regions 160-218 and 743-854. Because no day 14 peak-response samples were available, the repertoires could be characterized only after the peak T cell response.

Reading the label with the study, this specimen's time point is: baseline before first vaccination. Samples from vaccinated people were obtained from the UK trials COV001 and COV002, which included a single-blind randomized controlled phase 2/3 trial of AZD1222 (ChAdOx1 nCoV-19) in healthy adults. Trial participant PBMC samples were collected at day 0 and day 28 after the second dose for TCRbeta chain sequencing. The CDR3 contains 15 residues, cysteine and phenylalanine counted. The kept DNA is CDR3 alone, 45 bases in frame from the first base. Per the germline V gene (reference sequence), SEHNR is the CDR1 and FQNEAQ is the CDR2. The V end loses 4 bases and the J end loses 4 bases, and a stretch of 16 bases separates them. To note about this clone: This receptor's antigen is unknown. No much larger clone is present one base from it, and per-base qualities are unavailable.

The CDR3 regions of human TCRbeta chains were analyzed by immunosequencing. Regarding the original processing steps: TCRs in the repertoires were matched against a reference library of SARS-CoV-2-specific TCRs that had been generated with the MIRA antigen-specificity platform. Breadth was defined as the fraction of unique TCRs that were SARS-CoV-2-associated, and depth was defined as the fraction of total T cells that were SARS-CoV-2-associated. Using the MIRA data, each spike-specific TCR was assigned both to the spike region to which the TCR was reactive and to a CD4 or CD8 class. Log10-transformed breadth and depth values were compared by one-way ANOVA with Sidak's multiple comparisons tests. Drawn from immuneACCESS, this table holds only the in-frame rearrangements with V and J called that TCRdb kept. Clones are partly lost; checked studies trace under half to an unresolved V gene and leave the rest unexplained. That table is the source of V, J and clone size, and D and trimming were worked out from the DNA. The sample table contains 75,000 to 85,000 clones; only one count was recorded for roughly 87% of them. The ten largest clonotypes hold about 22% of the sample.

Recombination linked TRBV7-9 to TRBJ1-1, with no confidently assigned D gene. The sample was peripheral blood, taken on day 0 of AZD1222 vaccination. The receptor was isolated from an adult in good health. The sequence in DNA is TGTGCCAGCAGCTCAAACACAGTTTCTGGCACTGAAGCTTTCTTT. This translates into CASSSNTVSGTEAFF.